This TCR beta chain came from a study of cytomegalovirus exposure and HLA in healthy donors. Amplification used 60 Vbeta primers and 13 Jbeta primers. Sequencing used immunoSEQ multiplex PCR; TCRdb keeps in-frame clones, though not all of them. The data contain around 150,000 clones, around 74% of them singletons. V shed 0 bases and J 9 bases; nucleotides not matched to a gene: 12. This CDR3 has 17 residues. Germline assignment: CDR1 LGHNA and CDR2 YNFKEQ. The chain couples TRBV4-2 to TRBJ2-1; TRBD2 matches at 9 bases. This TCR derives from a female donor in good health and CMV-seronegative. The specimen sequenced was PBMCs. The CDR3 region is CASSQDLPSGAAGEQFF. The CDR3 nucleotides are TGTGCCAGCAGCCAAGATTTACCTAGCGGGGCGGCGGGTGAGCAGTTCTTC.